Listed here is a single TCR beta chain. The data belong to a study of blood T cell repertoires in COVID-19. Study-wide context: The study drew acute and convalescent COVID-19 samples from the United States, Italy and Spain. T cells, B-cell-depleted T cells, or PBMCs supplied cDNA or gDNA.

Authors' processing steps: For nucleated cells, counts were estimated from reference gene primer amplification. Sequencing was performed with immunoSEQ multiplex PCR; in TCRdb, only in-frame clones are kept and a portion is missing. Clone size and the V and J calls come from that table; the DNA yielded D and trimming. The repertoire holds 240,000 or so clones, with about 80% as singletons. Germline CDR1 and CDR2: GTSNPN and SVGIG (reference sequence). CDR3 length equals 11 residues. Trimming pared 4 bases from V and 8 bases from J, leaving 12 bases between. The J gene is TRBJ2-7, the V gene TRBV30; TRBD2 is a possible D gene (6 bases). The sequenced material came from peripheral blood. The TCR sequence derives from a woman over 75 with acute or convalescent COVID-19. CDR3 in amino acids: CAWTDGGKQYF. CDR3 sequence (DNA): TGTGCCTGGACGGACGGGGGTAAGCAGTACTTC.